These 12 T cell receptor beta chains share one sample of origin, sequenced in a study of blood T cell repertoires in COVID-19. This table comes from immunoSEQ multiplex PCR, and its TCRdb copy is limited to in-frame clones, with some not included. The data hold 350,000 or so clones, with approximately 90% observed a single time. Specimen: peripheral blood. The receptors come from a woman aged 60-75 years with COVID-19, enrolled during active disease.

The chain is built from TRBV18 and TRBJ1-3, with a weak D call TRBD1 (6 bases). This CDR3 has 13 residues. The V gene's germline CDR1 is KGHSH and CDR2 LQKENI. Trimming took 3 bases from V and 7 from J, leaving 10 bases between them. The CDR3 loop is CASSPNRANTIYF. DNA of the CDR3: TGTGCCAGCTCACCCAACAGGGCCAACACCATATATTTT.

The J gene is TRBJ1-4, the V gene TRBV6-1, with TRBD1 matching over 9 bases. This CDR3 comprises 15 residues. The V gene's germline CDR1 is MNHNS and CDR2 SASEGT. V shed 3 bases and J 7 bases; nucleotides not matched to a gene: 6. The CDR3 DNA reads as TGTGCCAGCAGTGACACCGGGACAGGGCGTGAAAAACTGTTTTTT. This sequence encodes CASSDTGTGREKLFF.

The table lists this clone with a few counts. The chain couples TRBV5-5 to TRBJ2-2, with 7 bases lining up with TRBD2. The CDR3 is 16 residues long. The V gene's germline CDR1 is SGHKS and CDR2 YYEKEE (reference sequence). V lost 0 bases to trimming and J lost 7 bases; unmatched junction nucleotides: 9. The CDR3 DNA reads TGTGCCAGCAGCTTGGTGGCGGGACTAACGGACGGGGAGCTGTTTTTT. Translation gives CASSLVAGLTDGELFF.

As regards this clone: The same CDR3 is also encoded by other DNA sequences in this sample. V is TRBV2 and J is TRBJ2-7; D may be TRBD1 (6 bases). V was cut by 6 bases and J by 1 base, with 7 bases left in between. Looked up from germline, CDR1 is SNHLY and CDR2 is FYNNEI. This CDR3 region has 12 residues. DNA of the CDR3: TGTGCCAGCAGACAGGGATCCTACGAGCAGTACTTC. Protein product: CASRQGSYEQYF.

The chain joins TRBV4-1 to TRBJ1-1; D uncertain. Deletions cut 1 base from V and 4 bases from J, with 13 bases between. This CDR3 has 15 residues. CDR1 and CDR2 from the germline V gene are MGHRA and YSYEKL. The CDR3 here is CASSQVIGGPTEAFF. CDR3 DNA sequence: TGCGCCAGCAGCCAAGTGATCGGAGGCCCCACTGAAGCTTTCTTT.

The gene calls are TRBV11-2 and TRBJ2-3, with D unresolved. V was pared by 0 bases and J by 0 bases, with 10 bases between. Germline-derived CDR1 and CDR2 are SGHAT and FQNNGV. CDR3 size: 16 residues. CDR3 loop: CASSLEQFTSTDTQYF. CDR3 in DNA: TGTGCCAGCAGCTTAGAACAGTTTACTAGCACAGATACGCAGTATTTT.

CDR3 DNA sequence: TGTGCCAGCAGTCAGACAGGGGATTCCTACAATGAGCAGTTCTTC. Translation: CASSQTGDSYNEQFF. The genes are TRBV6-6 and TRBJ2-1, with TRBD1 matching 8 bases. Germline V gives CDR1 MNHNY, CDR2 SVGAGI (reference sequence). V lost 5 bases and J lost 1; bases outside the gene matches: 4. The CDR3 contains 15 residues.

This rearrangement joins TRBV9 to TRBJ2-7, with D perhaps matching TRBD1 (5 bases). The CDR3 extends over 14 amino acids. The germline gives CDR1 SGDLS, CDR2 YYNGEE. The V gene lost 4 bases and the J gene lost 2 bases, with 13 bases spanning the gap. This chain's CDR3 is CASSTTDTPYEQYF. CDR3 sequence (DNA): TGTGCCAGCAGCACGACGGACACTCCCTACGAGCAGTACTTC.

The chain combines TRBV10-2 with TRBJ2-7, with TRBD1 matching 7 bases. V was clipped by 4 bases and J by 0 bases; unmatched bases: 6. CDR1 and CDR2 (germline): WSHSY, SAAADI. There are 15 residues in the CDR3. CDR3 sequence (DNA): TGCGCCAGCAGTGCCCGGGACAGAGGCTCCTACGAGCAGTACTTC. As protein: CASSARDRGSYEQYF.

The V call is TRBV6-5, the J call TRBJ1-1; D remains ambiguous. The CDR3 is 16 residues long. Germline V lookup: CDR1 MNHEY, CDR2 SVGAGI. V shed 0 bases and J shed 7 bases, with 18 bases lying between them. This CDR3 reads CASSYSTRHEGSEAFF. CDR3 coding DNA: TGTGCCAGCAGTTACTCGACCAGACATGAGGGTAGTGAAGCTTTCTTT.

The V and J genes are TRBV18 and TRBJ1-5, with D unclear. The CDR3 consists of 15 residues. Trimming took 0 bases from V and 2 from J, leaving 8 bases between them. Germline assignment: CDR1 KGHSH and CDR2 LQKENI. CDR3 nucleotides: TGTGCCAGCTCACCACCCCCAGAGGGCAATCAGCCCCAGCATTTT. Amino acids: CASSPPPEGNQPQHF.

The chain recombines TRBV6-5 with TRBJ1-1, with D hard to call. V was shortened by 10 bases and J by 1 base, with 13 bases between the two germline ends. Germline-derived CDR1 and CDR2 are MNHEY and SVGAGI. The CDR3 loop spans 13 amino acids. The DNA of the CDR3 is TGTGCCACCATAAAAGCAGGGAACACTGAAGCTTTCTTT. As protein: CATIKAGNTEAFF.